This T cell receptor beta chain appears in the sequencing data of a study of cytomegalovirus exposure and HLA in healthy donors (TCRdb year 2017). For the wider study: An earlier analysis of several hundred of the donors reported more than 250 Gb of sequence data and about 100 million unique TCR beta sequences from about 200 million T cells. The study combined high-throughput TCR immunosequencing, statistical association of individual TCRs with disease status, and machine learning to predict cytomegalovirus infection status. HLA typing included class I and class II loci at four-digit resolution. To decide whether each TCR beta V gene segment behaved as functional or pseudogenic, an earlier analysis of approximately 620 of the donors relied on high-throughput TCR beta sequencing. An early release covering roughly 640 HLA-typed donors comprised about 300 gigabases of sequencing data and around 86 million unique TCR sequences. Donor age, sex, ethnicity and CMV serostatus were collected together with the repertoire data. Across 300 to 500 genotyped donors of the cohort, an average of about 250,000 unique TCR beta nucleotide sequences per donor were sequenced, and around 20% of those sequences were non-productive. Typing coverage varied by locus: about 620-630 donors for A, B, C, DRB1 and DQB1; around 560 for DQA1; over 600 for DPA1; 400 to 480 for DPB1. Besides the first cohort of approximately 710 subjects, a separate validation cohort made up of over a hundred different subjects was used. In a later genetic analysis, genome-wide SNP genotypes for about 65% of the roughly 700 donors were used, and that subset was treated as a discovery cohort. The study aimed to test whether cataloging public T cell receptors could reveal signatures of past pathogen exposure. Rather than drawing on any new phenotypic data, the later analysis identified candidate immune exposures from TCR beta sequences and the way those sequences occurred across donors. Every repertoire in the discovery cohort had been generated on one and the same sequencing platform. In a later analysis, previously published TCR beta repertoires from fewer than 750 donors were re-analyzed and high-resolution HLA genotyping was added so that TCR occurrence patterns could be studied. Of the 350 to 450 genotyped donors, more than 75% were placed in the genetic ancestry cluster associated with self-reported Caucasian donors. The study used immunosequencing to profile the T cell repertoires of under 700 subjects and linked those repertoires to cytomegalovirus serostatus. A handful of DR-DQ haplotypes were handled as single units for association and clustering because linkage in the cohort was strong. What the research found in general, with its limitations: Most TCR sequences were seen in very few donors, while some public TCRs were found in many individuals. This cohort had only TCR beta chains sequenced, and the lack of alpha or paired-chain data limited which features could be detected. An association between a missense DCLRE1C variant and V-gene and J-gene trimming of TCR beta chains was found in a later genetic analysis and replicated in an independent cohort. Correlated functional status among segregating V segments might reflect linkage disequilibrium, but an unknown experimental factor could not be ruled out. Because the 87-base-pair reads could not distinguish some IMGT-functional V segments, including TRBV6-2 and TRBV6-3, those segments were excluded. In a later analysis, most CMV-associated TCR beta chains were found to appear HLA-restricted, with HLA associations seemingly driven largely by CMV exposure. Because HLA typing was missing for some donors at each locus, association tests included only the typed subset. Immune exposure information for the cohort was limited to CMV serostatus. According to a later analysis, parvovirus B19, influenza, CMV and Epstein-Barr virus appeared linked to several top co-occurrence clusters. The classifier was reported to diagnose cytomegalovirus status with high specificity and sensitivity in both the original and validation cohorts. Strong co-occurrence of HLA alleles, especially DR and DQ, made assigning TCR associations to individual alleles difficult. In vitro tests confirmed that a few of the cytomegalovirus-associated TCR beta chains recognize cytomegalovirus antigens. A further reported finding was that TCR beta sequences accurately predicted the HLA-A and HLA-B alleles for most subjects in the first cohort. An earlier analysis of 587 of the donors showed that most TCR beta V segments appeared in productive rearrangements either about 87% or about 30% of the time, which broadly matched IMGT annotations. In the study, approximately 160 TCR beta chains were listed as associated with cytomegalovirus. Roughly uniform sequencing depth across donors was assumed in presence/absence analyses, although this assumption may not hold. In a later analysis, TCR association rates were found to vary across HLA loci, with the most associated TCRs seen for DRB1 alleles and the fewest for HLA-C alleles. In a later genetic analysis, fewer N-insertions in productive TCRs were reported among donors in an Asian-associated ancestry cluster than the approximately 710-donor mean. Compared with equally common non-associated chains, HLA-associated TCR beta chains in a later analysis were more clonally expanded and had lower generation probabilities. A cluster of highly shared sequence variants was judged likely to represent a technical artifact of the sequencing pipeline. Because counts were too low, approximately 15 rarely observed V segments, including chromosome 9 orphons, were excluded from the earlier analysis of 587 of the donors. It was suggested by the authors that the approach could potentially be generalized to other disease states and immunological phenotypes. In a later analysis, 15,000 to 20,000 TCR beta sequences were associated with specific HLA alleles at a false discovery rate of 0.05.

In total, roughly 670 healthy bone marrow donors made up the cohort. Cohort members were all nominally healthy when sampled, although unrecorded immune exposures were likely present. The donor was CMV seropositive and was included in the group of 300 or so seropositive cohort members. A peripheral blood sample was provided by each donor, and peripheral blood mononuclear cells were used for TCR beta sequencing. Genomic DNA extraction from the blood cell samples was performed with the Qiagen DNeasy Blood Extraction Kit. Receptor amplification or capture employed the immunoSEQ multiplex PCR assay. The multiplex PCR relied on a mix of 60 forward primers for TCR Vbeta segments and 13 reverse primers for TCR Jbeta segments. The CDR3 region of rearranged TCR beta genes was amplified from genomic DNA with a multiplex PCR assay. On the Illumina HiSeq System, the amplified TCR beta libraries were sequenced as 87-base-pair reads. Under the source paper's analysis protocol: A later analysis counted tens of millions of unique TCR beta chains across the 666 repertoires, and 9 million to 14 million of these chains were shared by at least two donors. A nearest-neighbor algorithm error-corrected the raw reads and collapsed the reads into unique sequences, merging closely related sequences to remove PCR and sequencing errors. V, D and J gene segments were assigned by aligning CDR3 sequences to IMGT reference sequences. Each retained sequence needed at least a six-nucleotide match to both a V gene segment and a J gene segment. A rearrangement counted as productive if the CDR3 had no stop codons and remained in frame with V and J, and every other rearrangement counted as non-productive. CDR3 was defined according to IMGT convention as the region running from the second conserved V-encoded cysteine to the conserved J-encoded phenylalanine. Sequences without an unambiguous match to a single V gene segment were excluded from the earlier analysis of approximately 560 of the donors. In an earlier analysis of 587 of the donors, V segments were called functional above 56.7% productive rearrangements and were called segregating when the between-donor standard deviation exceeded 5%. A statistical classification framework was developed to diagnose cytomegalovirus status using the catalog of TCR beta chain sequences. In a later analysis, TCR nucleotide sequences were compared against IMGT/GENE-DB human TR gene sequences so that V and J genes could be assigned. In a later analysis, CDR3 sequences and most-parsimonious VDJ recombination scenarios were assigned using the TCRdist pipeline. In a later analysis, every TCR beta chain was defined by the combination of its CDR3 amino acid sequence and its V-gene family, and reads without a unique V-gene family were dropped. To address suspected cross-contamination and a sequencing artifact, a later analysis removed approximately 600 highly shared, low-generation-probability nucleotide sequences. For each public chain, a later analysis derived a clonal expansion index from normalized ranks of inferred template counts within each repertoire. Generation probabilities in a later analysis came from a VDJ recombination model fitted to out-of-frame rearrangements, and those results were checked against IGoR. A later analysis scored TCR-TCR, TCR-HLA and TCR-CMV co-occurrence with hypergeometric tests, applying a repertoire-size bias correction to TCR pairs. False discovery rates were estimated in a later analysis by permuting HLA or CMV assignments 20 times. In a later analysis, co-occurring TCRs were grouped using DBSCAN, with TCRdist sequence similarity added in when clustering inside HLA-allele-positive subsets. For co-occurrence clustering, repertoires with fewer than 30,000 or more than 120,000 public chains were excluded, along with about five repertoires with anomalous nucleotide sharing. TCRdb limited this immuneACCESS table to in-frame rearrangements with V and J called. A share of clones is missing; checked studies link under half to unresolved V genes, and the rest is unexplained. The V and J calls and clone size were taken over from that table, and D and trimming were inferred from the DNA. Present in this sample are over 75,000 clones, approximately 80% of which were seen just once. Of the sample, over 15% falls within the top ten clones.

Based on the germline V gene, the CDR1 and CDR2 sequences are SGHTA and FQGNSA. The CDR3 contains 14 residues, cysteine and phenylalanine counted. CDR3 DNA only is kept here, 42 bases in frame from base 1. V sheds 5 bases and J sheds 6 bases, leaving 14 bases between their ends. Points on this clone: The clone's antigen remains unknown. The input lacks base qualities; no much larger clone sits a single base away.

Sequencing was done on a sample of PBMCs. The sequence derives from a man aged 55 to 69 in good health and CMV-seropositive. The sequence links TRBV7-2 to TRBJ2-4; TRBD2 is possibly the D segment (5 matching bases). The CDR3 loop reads CASSVPLEGNIQYF. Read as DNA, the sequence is TGTGCCAGCAGCGTCCCCTTAGAGGGAAACATTCAGTACTTC.